Described below is a single T cell receptor beta chain sequence and its context. This specimen belongs to a study of blood T cell repertoires in COVID-19. About the study: PBMCs, B-cell-depleted T cells, or T cells were the source of the cDNA or gDNA that made up the material.

This CDR3 contains 11 residues. The V end was cut by 6 bases, the J end by 5 bases, with 10 bases between. Germline V gene sequence: CDR1 DFQATT, CDR2 SNEGSKA (reference sequence). Per the original methods: Amplification of reference gene primers provided the estimated nucleated cell counts. Sequenced by immunoSEQ multiplex PCR; TCRdb stores in-frame clones only, minus some. V and J calls and clone size come straight from that table; D and trimming were deduced from the DNA. The top ten clones hold about 14% of a sample with around 200,000 clones, about 85% of them seen once. The sequence came from a woman in her 70s with COVID-19, enrolled during active disease. V usage is TRBV20-1 and J usage is TRBJ2-5; D gene ambiguous. The sample was peripheral blood. The CDR3 here is CSAGSAETQYF. CDR3 bases: TGCAGTGCCGGGTCCGCCGAGACCCAGTACTTC.